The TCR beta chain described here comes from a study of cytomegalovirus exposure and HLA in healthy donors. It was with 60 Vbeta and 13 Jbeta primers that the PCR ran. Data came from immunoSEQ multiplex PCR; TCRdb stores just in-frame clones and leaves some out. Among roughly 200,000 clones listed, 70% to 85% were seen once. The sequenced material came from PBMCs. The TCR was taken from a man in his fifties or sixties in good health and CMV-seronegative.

The CDR3 DNA is TGCAGCGTTCTACTTACAGGGGCCCTGAGCACCGGGGAGCTGTTTTTT. Translated, it gives CSVLLTGALSTGELFF. The chain carries TRBV29-1 and TRBJ2-2; 7 nucleotides match TRBD1. Germline-derived CDR1 and CDR2 are SQVTM and ANQGSEA. This CDR3 spans 16 amino acids. V gave up 5 bases and J gave up 4 bases; unmatched junction bases: 13.